The 21 T cell receptor beta chains given below trace back to one sample, sequenced in a study of spatial heterogeneity in lung cancer. Stated time point: sample taken at primary tumor resection. Unsorted tumor, nontumor lung tissue or cryopreserved PBMC supplied the whole RNA. TCRdb fed the 5' RACE reads into MiXCR, producing one record per CDR3 protein. The sample lists more than 1,000 distinct CDR3 sequences; around 7% were seen once. Sample: normal lung tissue next to the tumor, taken at surgery. These receptors originate from a male donor with early-stage non-small cell lung cancer.

This clonotype is medium-sized. This beta chain represents an off-target read in a library built for alpha chains; its size is of limited meaning. This chain connects TRBV30 to TRBJ2-1; no definite D call. Germline values: CDR1 GTSNPN, CDR2 SVGIG (reference sequence). This CDR3 is built from 14 residues. Trimming stripped 2 bases from V and 12 bases from J, with 20 bases between. CDR3 DNA sequence: TGTGCCTGGAGTAACCCGGACCTCGCAAGTGGGCAGTTCTTC. Translating it yields CAWSNPDLASGQFF.

By sample share, this clonotype is large. Because this beta chain is a stray read in a library intended to capture alpha chains, its abundance should not be given much weight. The V call is TRBV12-3 or TRBV12-4, the J call TRBJ2-5, with a possible D match to TRBD1 (6 bases). This CDR3 has 16 amino acids. V was trimmed by 6 bases and J by 0 bases, leaving 17 bases between them. In DNA, the CDR3 is TGTGCCAGCAGGGAAACCCAGGGGACGTACCAAGAGACCCAGTACTTC. Its translation: CASRETQGTYQETQYF.

Within the sample, this clonotype is medium-sized (0.01 to 0.1%). Found in a library prepared for alpha chains, this beta chain is an off-target read, and its abundance has little meaning. The chain uses TRBV9 and TRBJ2-2; D is undetermined. The CDR3 runs 12 residues. Trimming removed 1 base from V and 6 bases from J, with 4 bases in between. The germline V gene has CDR1 SGDLS and CDR2 YYNGEE. The CDR3: CASSVIPGELFF. In DNA, the CDR3 is TGTGCCAGCAGCGTAATCCCCGGGGAGCTGTTTTTT.

Within the sample, this clonotype is medium-sized. Little can be read into the size of this beta chain, an off-target read in a library designed for alpha chains. V and J are TRBV7-2 and TRBJ2-7; D possibly uses TRBD1 or TRBD2 (5 bases each). The V gene lost 5 bases and the J gene lost 0 bases, with 14 bases spanning the gap. The CDR3 runs to 15 residues. Looked up from germline, CDR1 is SGHTA and CDR2 is FQGNSA. The CDR3 is CASSGWDGYSYEQYF. As DNA, the CDR3 is TGTGCCAGCAGCGGCTGGGACGGATACTCCTACGAGCAGTACTTC.

By frequency in the sample, this clonotype is medium-sized (0.01 to 0.1%). Since it is a stray read in a library aimed at alpha chains, this beta chain has a size that is not meaningful. This chain uses TRBV20-1 with TRBJ2-5; the D is unclear. The CDR3 has 11 residues. Deletions cut 5 bases from V and 3 bases from J, with 7 bases between. Looked up from germline, CDR1 is DFQATT and CDR2 is SNEGSKA (reference sequence). CDR3: CSARGEETQYF. CDR3 coding DNA: TGCAGTGCTCGAGGTGAAGAGACCCAGTACTTC.

This clonotype qualifies as large. Because this beta chain is a stray read in a library intended to capture alpha chains, its abundance should not be given much weight. The chain combines TRBV2 with TRBJ2-1, with TRBD2 matching over 10 bases. V trimming: 6 bases; J trimming: 7 bases; junction bases outside the gene matches: 9. CDR1 and CDR2 from the germline V gene are SNHLY and FYNNEI. This CDR3 is 15 amino acids long. The CDR3 loop reads CASRNPSGGWNEQFF. Here the CDR3 DNA reads TGTGCCAGCAGAAATCCTAGCGGGGGATGGAATGAGCAGTTCTTC.

By frequency in the sample, this clonotype is large. The library was built for alpha chains, so this beta chain is an off-target read and its size means little. The chain employs TRBV27 and TRBJ2-7; D might be TRBD2 (6 bases). Germline CDR1 and CDR2: MNHEY and SMNVEV (reference sequence). V shed 5 bases and J shed 2 bases, with 16 bases lying between them. The CDR3 totals 15 residues. This CDR3 reads CASSGGDLPPYEQYF. As DNA, the CDR3 is TGTGCCAGCAGTGGCGGGGACTTGCCTCCCTACGAGCAGTACTTC.

This clonotype qualifies as medium-sized. Found in a library prepared for alpha chains, this beta chain is an off-target read, and its abundance has little meaning. The chain couples TRBV6-5 to TRBJ2-4; tentative D call: TRBD2 (6 bases). This CDR3 is 14 amino acids long. Germline V lookup: CDR1 MNHEY, CDR2 SVGAGI. The ends were cut back, 5 bases at V and 15 bases at J, with 23 bases in the middle. The CDR3 nucleotides are TGTGCCAGCAGTCGTGTCCCAGCCGGGGGTCGACGGTACTTC. Its translation: CASSRVPAGGRRYF.

This clonotype was observed a few times. This beta chain slipped into a library made for alpha chains as a stray read, so its size is not meaningful. The chain links TRBV6-1 to TRBJ2-1; TRBD1 matches 8 bases. Trimming at V came to 6 bases and at J to 10 bases, leaving 14 bases not matched to a gene. The CDR3 sequence is 15 residues long. Germline CDR1 is MNHNS and CDR2 is SASEGT. The CDR3 DNA is TGTGCCAGCAGCGCCAGGGGGCAGGGCTGGGGAGAGCAGTTCTTC. This gives the protein CASSARGQGWGEQFF.

By proportion, this clonotype is large (0.1 to 1%). Within a library made for alpha chains, this beta chain is off target, and its count is uninformative. The chain is built from TRBV12-3 or TRBV12-4 and TRBJ2-1, with 10 bases aligning to TRBD2. The CDR3 is 18 residues long. Unmatched junction bases numbered 12, after V lost 3 bases and J lost 4 bases. Here the CDR3 DNA reads TGTGCCAGCAGTTTTCCCCTACAAAGCGGGAGGGTTTACAATGAGCAGTTCTTC. It yields the protein CASSFPLQSGRVYNEQFF.

By share, this clonotype counts as medium-sized (0.01 to 0.1%). For a library built for alpha chains, this beta chain is a stray read; little rests on its size. The V gene is TRBV12-3 or TRBV12-4, the J gene TRBJ2-5; D uncertain. V was pared by 3 bases and J by 2 bases, with 10 bases between. This CDR3 has 14 amino acids. CDR3 region: CASSLDRHQETQYF. The CDR3 DNA sequence: TGTGCCAGCAGTTTGGATCGGCATCAAGAGACCCAGTACTTC.

By share, this clonotype ranks as medium-sized (0.01 to 0.1%). The library was built for alpha chains, so this beta chain is an off-target read and its size means little. This rearrangement joins TRBV27 to TRBJ1-5; D not resolved. Germline V gene sequence: CDR1 MNHEY, CDR2 SMNVEV (reference sequence). V lost 2 bases and J lost 9, with 11 bases in between. This CDR3 is built from 13 residues. CDR3 DNA sequence: TGTGCCAGCAGTTTAGGACCTTCTTCGCCCCAGCATTTT. It is translated as CASSLGPSSPQHF.

By proportion, this clonotype is medium-sized. This beta chain is a stray read from a library made for alpha chains; its abundance is not meaningful. The chain joins TRBV5-1 to TRBJ2-7, with 7 bases identical to TRBD1. Germline V gene sequence: CDR1 SGHRS, CDR2 YFSETQ. The CDR3 is made up of 15 amino acids. V lost 3 bases and J lost 1; bases outside the gene matches: 7. CDR3 sequence reads: CASSSILQGSYEQYF. The CDR3 nucleotides read TGCGCCAGCAGCTCGATCCTACAGGGGTCCTACGAGCAGTACTTC.

This clonotype is large (0.1 to 1%) in the sample. The library was designed around alpha chains, so this beta chain is a stray read whose abundance carries little weight. The gene calls are TRBV23-1 and TRBJ2-7; 12 positions match TRBD2. TRBV23-1 is assigned to the ORF class and has an uncertain function. The CDR3 is 17 amino acids. V trimming: 0 bases; J trimming: 2 bases; junction bases outside the gene matches: 5. CDR3 residues: CASSQSLAGGLAYEQYF. The CDR3 nucleotides read TGCGCCAGCAGTCAATCGCTAGCGGGGGGGCTCGCCTACGAGCAGTACTTC.

In this sample, this clonotype is medium-sized. This beta chain was picked up by a library intended for alpha chains and is off target, so its count carries little meaning. The chain uses TRBV28 and TRBJ2-2; D might be TRBD1 (6 bases). V was clipped by 6 bases and J by 2 bases, with 7 bases between them. Germline CDR1 MDHEN, CDR2 SYDVKM. The CDR3 runs 13 residues. CDR3 region: CASRGGNTGELFF. Here the CDR3 DNA reads TGTGCCAGCAGAGGGGGAAACACCGGGGAGCTGTTTTTT.

As to this clonotype: This beta chain is a stray sequence in a library constructed for alpha chains; its clone size is not meaningful. The chain joins TRBV7-9 to TRBJ2-7; 7 nucleotides line up with TRBD2. Germline CDR1 reads SEHNR; CDR2 reads FQNEAQ (reference sequence). The CDR3 extends over 13 amino acids. With 5 bases clipped from V and 5 bases from J, the junction kept 6 bases outside the gene matches. CDR3 loop: CASSPALADEQYF. In DNA form, the CDR3 reads TGTGCCAGCAGCCCGGCGCTAGCGGACGAGCAGTACTTC.

This clonotype is labeled medium-sized (0.01 to 0.1%). This beta chain turned up in a library designed for alpha chains; as an off-target read, its abundance says little. V usage is TRBV20-1 and J usage is TRBJ1-2; 7 nucleotides align to TRBD1. Germline V gene sequence: CDR1 DFQATT, CDR2 SNEGSKA (reference sequence). J gave up 0 bases and V 1 base, and 8 bases lay outside the gene matches. The CDR3 sequence is 16 residues long. The CDR3 loop reads CSARGMDRRANYGYTF. The DNA of the CDR3 is TGCAGTGCTAGAGGTATGGACAGGCGTGCTAACTATGGCTACACCTTC.

By sample fraction, this clonotype is medium-sized. This beta chain is off target for a library built for alpha chains, so its abundance means little. The V gene is TRBV27, the J gene TRBJ1-4; 9 bases align to TRBD1. CDR1 MNHEY and CDR2 SMNVEV come from the germline V gene (reference sequence). The CDR3 covers 15 residues. V trimming: 5 bases; J trimming: 7 bases; junction bases outside the gene matches: 8. This chain's CDR3 is CASSRDREIGEKLFF. The DNA for the CDR3 is TGTGCCAGCAGTCGGGACAGGGAGATCGGTGAAAAACTGTTTTTT.

This clonotype is termed medium-sized. The library was designed around alpha chains, so this beta chain is a stray read whose abundance carries little weight. V gene TRBV2 combines with J gene TRBJ2-5, with 7 nucleotides matching TRBD2. This CDR3 contains 14 residues. Looked up from germline, CDR1 is SNHLY and CDR2 is FYNNEI. V lost 7 bases, J lost 1 base, and 6 bases stayed unmatched. CDR3 nucleotides: TGTGCCAGCACTCCGGGACTAAGCCAAGAGACCCAGTACTTC. Protein sequence: CASTPGLSQETQYF.

By its share, this clonotype is hyperexpanded (1% or more). Within a library made for alpha chains, this beta chain is off target, and its count is uninformative. The chain has TRBV28 and TRBJ2-7; TRBD1 matches at 8 bases. CDR1 MDHEN and CDR2 SYDVKM come from the germline V gene. CDR3 length: 13 amino acids. The trim removed 4 bases at V and 3 bases at J, leaving 2 bases unmatched. CDR3 region: CASSWDRRYEQYF. The CDR3 DNA sequence: TGTGCCAGCAGTTGGGACAGGCGCTACGAGCAGTACTTC. The whole variable domain, remainder taken from reference TRBV28 and TRBJ2-7, is DVKVTQSSRYLVKRTGEKVFLECVQDMDHENMFWYRQDPGLGLRLIYFSYDVKMKEKGDIPEGYSVSREKKERFSLILESASTNQTSMYLCASSWDRRYEQYFGPGTRLTVT.

This clonotype is termed large (0.1 to 1%). As an off-target read in a library built for alpha chains, this beta chain has a frequency of little significance. The CDR3 DNA reads as TGTGCCAGCAGCTTGAACAGTCCGGGGGACACCGGGGAGCTGTTTTTT. Translating gives CASSLNSPGDTGELFF. This chain connects TRBV7-3 to TRBJ2-2; perhaps TRBD2 as D (6 bases). This CDR3 comprises 16 residues. Looked up from germline, CDR1 is SGHTA and CDR2 is FQGTGA. V dropped 3 bases and J dropped 3 bases, with 14 bases sitting between them.